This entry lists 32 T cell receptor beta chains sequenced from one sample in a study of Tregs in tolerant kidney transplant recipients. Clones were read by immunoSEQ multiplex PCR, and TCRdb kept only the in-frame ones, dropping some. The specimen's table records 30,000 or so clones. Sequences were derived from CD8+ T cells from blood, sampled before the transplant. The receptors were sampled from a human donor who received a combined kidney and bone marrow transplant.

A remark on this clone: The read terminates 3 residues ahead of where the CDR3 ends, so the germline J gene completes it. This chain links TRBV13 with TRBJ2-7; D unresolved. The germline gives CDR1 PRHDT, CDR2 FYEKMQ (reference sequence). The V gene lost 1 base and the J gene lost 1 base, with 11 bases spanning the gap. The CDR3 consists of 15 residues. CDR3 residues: CASSLAALGSYEQYF. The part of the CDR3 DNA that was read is TGTGCCAGCAGCTTAGCGGCTCTCGGGTCCTACGAG.

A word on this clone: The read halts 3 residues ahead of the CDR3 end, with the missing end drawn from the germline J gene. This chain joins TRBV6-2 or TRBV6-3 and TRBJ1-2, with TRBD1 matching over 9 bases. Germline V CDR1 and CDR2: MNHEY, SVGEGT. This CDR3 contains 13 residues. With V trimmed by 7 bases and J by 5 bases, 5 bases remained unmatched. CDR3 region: CASTSGTGYGYTF. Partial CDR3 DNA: TGTGCCAGCACCTCCGGGACAGGGTATGGC.

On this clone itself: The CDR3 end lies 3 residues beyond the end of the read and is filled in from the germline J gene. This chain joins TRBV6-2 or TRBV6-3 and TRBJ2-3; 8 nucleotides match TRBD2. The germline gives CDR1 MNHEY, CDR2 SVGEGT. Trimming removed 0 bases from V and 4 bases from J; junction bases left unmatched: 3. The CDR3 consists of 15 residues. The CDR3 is CASSYSGAGADTQYF. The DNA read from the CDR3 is TGTGCCAGCAGTTACTCAGGAGCGGGAGCAGATACG.

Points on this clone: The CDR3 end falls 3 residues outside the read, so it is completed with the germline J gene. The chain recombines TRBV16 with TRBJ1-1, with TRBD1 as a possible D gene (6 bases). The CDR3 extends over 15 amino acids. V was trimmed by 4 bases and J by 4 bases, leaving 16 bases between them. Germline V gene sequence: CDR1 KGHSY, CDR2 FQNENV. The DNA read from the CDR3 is TGTGCCAGCAGCCCGCGGGGGGGCGGTAGCACTGAA. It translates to CASSPRGGGSTE. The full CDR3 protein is CASSPRGGGSTEAFF.

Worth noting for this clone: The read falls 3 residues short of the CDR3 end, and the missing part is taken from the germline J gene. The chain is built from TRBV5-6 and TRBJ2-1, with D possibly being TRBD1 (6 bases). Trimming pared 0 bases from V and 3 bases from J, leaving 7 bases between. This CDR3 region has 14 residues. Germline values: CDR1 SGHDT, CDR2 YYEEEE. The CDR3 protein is CASSLEGGYNEQFF. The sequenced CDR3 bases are TGTGCCAGCAGCTTGGAAGGGGGCTACAATGAG.

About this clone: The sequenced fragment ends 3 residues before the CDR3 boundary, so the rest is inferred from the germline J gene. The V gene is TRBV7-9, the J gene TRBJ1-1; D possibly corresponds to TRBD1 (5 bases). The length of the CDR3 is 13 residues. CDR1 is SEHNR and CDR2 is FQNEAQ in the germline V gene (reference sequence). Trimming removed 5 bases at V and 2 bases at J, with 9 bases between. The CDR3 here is CASSKTANTEAFF. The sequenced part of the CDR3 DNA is TGTGCCAGCAGCAAGACAGCCAACACTGAA.

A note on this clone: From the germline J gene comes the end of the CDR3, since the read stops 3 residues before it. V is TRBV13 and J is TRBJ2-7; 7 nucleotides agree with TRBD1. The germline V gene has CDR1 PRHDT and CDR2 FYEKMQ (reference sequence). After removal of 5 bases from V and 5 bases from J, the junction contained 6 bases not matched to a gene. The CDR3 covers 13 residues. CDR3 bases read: TGTGCCAGCAGCAGGGAAACAGGGGACGAG. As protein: CASSRETGDE. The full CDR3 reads CASSRETGDEQYF.

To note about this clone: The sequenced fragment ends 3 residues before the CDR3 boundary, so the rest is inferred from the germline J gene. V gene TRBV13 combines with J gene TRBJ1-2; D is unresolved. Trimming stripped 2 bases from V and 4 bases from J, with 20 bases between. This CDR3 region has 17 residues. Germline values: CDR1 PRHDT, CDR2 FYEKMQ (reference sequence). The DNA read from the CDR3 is TGTGCCAGCAGCTTAAACCCCGAATTCGGCAGGCTCTATGGC. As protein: CASSLNPEFGRLYG. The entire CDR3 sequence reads CASSLNPEFGRLYGYTF.

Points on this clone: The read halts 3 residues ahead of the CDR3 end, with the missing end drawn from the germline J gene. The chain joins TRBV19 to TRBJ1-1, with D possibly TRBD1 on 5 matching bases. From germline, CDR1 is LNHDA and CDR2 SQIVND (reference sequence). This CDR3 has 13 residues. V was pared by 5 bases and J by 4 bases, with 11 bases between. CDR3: CASSVAGGTEAFF. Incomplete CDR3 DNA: TGTGCCAGTAGTGTCGCCGGGGGCACTGAA. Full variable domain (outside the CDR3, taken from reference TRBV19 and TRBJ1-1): DGGITQSPKYLFRKEGQNVTLSCEQNLNHDAMYWYRQDPGQGLRLIYYSQIVNDFQKGDIAEGYSVSREKKESFPLTVTSAQKNPTAFYLCASSVAGGTEAFFGQGTRLTVV.

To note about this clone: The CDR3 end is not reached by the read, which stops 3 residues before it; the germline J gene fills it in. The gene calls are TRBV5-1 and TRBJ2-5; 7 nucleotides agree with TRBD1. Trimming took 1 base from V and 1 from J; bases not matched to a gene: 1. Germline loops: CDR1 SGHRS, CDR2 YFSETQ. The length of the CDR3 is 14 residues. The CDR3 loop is CASSLWDSQETQYF. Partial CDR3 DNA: TGCGCCAGCAGCTTGTGGGACAGCCAAGAGACC.

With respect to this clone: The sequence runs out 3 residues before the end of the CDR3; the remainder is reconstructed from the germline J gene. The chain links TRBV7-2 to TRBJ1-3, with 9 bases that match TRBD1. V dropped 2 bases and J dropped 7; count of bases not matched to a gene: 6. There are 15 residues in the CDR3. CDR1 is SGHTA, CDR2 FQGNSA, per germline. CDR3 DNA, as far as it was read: TGTGCCAGCAGCTTAACCGGACAGGGGATGAACACC. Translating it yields CASSLTGQGMNT. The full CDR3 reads CASSLTGQGMNTIYF.

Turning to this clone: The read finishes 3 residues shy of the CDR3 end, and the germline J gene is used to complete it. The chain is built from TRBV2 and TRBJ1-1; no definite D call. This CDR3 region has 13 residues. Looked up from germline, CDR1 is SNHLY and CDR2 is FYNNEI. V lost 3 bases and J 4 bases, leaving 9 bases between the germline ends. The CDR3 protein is CASSDIPGTEAFF. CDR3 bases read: TGTGCCAGCAGTGATATCCCGGGCACTGAA.

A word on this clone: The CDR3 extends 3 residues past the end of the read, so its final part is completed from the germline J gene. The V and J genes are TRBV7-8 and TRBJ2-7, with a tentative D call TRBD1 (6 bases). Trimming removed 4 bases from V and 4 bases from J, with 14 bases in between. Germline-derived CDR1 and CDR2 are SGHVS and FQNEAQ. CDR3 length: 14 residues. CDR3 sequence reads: CASSSGQSAYEQYF. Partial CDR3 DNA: TGTGCCAGCAGCTCAGGACAGAGTGCATACGAG.

Incomplete CDR3 DNA: TGTGCCAGCAGCCCCTGGGCAGGGTGGGAA. Protein: CASSPWAGWE. The CDR3 as a whole reads CASSPWAGWEAFF. The chain is built from TRBV12-3 or TRBV12-4 and TRBJ1-1, with a weak D call TRBD1 (5 bases). The read finishes 3 residues shy of the CDR3 end, and the germline J gene is used to complete it. The CDR3 has 13 residues.

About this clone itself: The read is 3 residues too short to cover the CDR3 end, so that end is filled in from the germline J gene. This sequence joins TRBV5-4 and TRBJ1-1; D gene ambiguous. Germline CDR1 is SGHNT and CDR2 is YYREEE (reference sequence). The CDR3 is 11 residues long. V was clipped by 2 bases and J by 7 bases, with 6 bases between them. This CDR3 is CASSLGFEAFF. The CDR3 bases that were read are TGTGCCAGCAGCTTAGGGTTTGAA. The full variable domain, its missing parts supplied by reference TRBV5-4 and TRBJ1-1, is ETGVTQSPTHLIKTRGQQVTLRCSSQSGHNTVSWYQQALGQGPQFIFQYYREEENGRGNFPPRFSGLQFPNYSSELNVNALELDDSALYLCASSLGFEAFFGQGTRLTVV.

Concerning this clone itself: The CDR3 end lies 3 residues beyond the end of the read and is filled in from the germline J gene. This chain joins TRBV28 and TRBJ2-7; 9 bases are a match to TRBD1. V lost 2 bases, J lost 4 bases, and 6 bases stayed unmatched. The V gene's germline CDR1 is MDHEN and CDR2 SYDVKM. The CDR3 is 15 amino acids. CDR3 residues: CASSLPGTGIYEQYF. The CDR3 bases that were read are TGTGCCAGCAGTTTACCCGGGACAGGGATTTACGAG.

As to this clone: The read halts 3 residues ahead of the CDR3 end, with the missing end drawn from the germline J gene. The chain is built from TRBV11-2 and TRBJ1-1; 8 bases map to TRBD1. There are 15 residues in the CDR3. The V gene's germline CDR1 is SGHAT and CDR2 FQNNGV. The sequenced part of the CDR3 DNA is TGTGCCAGCAGCTCTATGGTCAGGGGGCCTACCGAA. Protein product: CASSSMVRGPTE. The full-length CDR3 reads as CASSSMVRGPTEAFF.

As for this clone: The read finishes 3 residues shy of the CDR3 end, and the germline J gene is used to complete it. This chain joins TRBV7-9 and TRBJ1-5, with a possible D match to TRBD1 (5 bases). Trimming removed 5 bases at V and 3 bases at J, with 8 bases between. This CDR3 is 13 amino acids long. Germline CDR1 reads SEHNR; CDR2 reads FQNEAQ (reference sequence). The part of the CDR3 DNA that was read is TGTGCCAGCAGCCCGGGGGTCAATCAGCCC. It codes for CASSPGVNQP. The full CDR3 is CASSPGVNQPQHF.

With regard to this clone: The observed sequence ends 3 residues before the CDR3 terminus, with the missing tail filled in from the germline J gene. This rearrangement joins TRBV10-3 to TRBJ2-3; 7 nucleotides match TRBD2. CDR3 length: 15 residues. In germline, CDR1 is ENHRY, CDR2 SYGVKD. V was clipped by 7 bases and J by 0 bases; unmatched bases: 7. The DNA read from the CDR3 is TGTGCCATCACCGGAGTGGGGGGGAGCACAGATACG. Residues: CAITGVGGSTDT. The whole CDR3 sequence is CAITGVGGSTDTQYF.

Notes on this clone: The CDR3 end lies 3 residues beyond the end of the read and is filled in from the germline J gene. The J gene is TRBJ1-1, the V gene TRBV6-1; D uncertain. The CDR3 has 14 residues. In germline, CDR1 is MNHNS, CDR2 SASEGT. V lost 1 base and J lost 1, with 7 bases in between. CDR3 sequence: CASSEDPENTEAFF. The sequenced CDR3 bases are TGTGCCAGCAGTGAAGACCCAGAGAACACTGAA.

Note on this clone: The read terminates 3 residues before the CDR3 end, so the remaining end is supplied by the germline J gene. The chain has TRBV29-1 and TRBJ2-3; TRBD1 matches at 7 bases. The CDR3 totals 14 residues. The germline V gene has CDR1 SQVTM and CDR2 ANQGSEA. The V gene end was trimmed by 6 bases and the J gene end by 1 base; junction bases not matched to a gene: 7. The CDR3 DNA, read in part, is TGCAGCGTCATCACCCAGGGGGGCACAGATACG. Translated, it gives CSVITQGGTDT. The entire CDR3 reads CSVITQGGTDTQYF.

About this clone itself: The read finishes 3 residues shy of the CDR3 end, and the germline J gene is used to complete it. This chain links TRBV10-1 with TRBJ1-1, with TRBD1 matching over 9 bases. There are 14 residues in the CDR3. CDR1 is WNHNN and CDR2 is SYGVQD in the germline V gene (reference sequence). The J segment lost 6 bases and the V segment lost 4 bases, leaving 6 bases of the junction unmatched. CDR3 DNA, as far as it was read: TGCGCCAGCAGTGCGGGACAGGGCTGGGCTGAA. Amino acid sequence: CASSAGQGWAE. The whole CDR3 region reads CASSAGQGWAEAFF.

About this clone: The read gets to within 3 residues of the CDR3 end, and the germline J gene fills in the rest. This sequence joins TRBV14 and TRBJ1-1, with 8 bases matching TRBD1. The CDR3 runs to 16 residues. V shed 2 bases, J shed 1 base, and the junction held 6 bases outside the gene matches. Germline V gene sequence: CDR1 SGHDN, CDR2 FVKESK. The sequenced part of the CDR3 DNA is TGTGCCAGCAGCCAATGGACAGGGCCCTCGAACACTGAA. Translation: CASSQWTGPSNTE. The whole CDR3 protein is CASSQWTGPSNTEAFF.

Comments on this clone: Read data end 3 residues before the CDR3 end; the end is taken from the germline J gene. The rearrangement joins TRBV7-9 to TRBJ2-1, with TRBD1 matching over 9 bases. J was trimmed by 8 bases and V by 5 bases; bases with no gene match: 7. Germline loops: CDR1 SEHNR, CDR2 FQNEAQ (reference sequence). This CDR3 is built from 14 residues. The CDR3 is CASSPRDRADEQFF. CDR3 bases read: TGTGCCAGCAGCCCGAGGGACAGGGCCGATGAG.

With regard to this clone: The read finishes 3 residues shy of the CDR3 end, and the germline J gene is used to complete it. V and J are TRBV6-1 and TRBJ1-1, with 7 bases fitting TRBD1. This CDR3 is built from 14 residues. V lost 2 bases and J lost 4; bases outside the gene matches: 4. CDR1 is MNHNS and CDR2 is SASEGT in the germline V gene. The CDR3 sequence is CASSEFEGATEAFF. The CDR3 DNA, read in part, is TGTGCCAGCAGTGAATTCGAGGGGGCCACTGAA.

CDR3: CATRQGPVETQYF. The sequenced part of the CDR3 DNA is TGTGCCACCCGACAGGGGCCGGTGGAGACC. V is TRBV2 and J is TRBJ2-5; 8 bases line up with TRBD1. The CDR3 end lies 3 residues beyond the end of the read and is filled in from the germline J gene. The CDR3 runs to 13 residues. Germline CDR1 is SNHLY and CDR2 is FYNNEI. With V trimmed by 10 bases and J by 5 bases, 9 bases remained unmatched.

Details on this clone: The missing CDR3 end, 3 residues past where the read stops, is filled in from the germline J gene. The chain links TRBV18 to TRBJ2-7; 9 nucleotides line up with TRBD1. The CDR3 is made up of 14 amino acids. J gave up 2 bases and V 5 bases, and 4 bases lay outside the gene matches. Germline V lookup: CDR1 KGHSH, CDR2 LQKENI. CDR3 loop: CASSNRDRAYEQYF. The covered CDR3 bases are TGTGCCAGCTCAAACCGGGACAGGGCCTACGAG. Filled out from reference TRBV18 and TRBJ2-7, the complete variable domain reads NAGVMQNPRHLVRRRGQEARLRCSPMKGHSHVYWYRQLPEEGLKFMVYLQKENIIDESGMPKERFSAEFPKEGPSILRIQQVVRGDSAAYFCASSNRDRAYEQYFGPGTRLTVT.

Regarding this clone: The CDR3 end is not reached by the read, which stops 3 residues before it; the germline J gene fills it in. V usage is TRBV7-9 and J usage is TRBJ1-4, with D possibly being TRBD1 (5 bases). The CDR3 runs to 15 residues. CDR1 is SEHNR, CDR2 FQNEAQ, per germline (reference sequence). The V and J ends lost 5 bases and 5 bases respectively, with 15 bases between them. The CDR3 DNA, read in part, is TGTGCCAGCAGCGAAAGCCCGGGGGGAAATGAAAAA. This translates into CASSESPGGNEK. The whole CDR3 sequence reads CASSESPGGNEKLFF.

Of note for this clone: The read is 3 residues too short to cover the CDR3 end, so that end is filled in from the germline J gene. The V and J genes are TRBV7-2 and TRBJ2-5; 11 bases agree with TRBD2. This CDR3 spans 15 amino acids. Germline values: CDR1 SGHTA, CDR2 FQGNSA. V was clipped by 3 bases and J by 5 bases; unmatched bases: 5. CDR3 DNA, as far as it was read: TGTGCCAGCAGCTTTAGCGGGGGGGCGCTGGAGACC. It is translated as CASSFSGGALET. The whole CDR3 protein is CASSFSGGALETQYF.

The CDR3 bases that were read are TGTGCCAGCAGCCAAGATCCAGGGTCAACC. It codes for CASSQDPGST. The full CDR3 sequence reads CASSQDPGSTQYF. The chain joins TRBV14 to TRBJ2-5; tentative D call: TRBD1 (5 bases). The read finishes 3 residues shy of the CDR3 end, and the germline J gene is used to complete it. CDR3 length equals 13 residues. Germline V gives CDR1 SGHDN, CDR2 FVKESK.

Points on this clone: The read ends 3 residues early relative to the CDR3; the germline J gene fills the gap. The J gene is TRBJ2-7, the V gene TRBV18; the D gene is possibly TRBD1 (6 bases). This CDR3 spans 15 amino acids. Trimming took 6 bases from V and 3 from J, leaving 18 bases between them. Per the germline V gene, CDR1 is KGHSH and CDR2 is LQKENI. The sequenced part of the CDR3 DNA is TGTGCCAGCTCTTACCCACAGGGCAGGGACTACGAG. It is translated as CASSYPQGRDYE. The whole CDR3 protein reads CASSYPQGRDYEQYF.

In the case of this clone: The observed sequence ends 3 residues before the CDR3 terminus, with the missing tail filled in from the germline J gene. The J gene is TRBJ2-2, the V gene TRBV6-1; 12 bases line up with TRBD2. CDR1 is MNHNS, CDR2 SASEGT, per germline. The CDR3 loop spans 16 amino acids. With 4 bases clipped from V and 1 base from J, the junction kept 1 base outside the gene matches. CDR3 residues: CASSGLAGENTGELFF. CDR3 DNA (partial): TGTGCCAGCAGTGGACTAGCGGGGGAGAACACCGGGGAG.